This TCR beta chain is from a study of shared clonotypes between healthy human individuals. V was clipped by 3 bases and J by 7 bases, with 16 bases between them. The CDR3 runs 15 residues. Per germline, CDR1 SGHTA and CDR2 FQGTGA. Produced via immunoSEQ multiplex PCR; TCRdb's table is partial and in-frame only. The table has about 2.4 million clones, 93% seen once; the top ten hold 0.36%. Sequenced sample: naive CD4+ T cells from PBMCs. Specified subset: CD45RA+ positively selected. This sequence originates from a young man in good health. Some clones in this sample may be carry-over from other donors' samples. V gene TRBV7-3 combines with J gene TRBJ2-1, with D perhaps TRBD2 (5 bases). CDR3: CASSFSSGPGNEQFF. In DNA, the CDR3 is TGTGCCAGCAGCTTTAGCAGCGGACCGGGAAATGAGCAGTTCTTC.